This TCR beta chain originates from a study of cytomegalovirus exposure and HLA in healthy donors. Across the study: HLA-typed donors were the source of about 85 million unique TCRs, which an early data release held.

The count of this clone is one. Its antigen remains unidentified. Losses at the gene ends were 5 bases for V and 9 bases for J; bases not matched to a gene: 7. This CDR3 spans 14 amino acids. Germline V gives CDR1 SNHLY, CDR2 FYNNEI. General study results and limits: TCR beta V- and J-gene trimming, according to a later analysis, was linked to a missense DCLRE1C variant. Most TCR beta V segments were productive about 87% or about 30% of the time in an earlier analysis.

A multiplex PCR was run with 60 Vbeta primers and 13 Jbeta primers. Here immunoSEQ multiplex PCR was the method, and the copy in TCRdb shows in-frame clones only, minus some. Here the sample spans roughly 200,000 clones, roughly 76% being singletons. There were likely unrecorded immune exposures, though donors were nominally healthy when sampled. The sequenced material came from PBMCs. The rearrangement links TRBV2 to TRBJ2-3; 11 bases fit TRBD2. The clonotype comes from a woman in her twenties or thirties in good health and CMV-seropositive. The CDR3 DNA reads TGTGCCAGCAGTCGGGGACTAGCGGTAGAGACGCAGTATTTT. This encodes CASSRGLAVETQYF.